This T cell receptor (beta chain) was identified in a study of T cell responses to AZD1222 COVID-19 vaccine (TCRdb year 2021). In the study overall: AZD1222 recipients whose second dose came at about 4 weeks and those whose second dose came at about 12 weeks were combined into one group, since spike-specific TCR depth and breadth did not differ between the two schedules. A total of under 250 trial participants underwent TCR sequencing, of whom some 200 had received two doses of AZD1222 and about 25 had received two doses of the MenACWY control vaccine. Enrollment into the trials was organized by age into subgroups of 18-55, 56-69 and 70-plus years, and those subgroups contained approximately 150, 30 and 60 TCR-sequenced participants, respectively.

Results and caveats for the whole study, not just this receptor: In the small 56-69-year group, the increase in depth fell short of significance, most likely because of low power. The whole spike protein was spanned by vaccine-associated CD4 TCRs, and dominant responses were seen in regions 160-218 and 743-854. Epitopes outside the regions mutated in the B.1.351 and B.1.1.7 variants were reportedly recognized by nearly half of the unique spike-specific TCRs. No day 14 peak-response samples were available, so repertoires were characterized only after the peak T cell response. Most participants were white British and females outnumbered males, and the authors suggested that clonal diversity may have been underestimated. A significant rise in spike-specific TCR breadth and depth was observed after two AZD1222 doses relative to day 0 and relative to MenACWY recipients. Conclusions about previously exposed vaccinees were limited because only six AZD1222 recipients were SARS-CoV-2 seropositive at baseline.

Explained via the paper, the time point label denotes: baseline before first vaccination. Vaccinee samples came from UK trials COV001 and COV002, including a single-blind randomized controlled phase 2/3 trial of AZD1222 (ChAdOx1 nCoV-19) in healthy adults. For TCRbeta chain sequencing, PBMC samples from trial participants were taken at day 0 and at day 28 after the second dose. A word on this clone: Its antigen is currently not known. Base qualities are not at hand, and no much larger clone is one base apart.

The CDR3 regions of human TCRbeta chains were analyzed by immunosequencing. The authors' analysis ran thus. Repertoire TCRs were matched against a reference library of SARS-CoV-2-specific TCRs generated with the MIRA antigen-specificity platform. Breadth was defined as the fraction of unique TCRs that were SARS-CoV-2-associated. Depth was defined as the fraction of total T cells that were SARS-CoV-2-associated. Using the MIRA data, each spike-specific TCR was assigned both to the spike region to which the TCR was reactive and to a CD4 or CD8 class. Log10-transformed breadth and depth values were compared by one-way ANOVA with Sidak's multiple comparisons tests. TCRdb took this table from immuneACCESS and kept in-frame rearrangements with V and J called. Such tables lack part of the clones; where checked against another copy, unresolved V genes explain under half of the gap, and the rest is unexplained. D and trimming come from the DNA, and the V and J calls and clone size come from that table. The sample table holds approximately 110,000 clones, of which 92% were seen once. Roughly 1.1% of the sample belongs to the ten largest clones.

The CDR3 contains 15 residues, cysteine and phenylalanine counted. Kept here is only the CDR3 DNA, which spans 45 bases and is read in frame from base 1. Trimming costs V 3 bases and J 1 base, and their ends lie 8 bases apart. The germline V gene yields KGHDR for CDR1 and SFDVKD for CDR2. Sequenced material: peripheral blood, taken on day 0 of AZD1222 vaccination. The chain is encoded by TRBV24-1 joined to TRBJ2-2; TRBD1 is perhaps the D gene, given 6 matching bases. The TCR sequence derives from an adult in good health. The encoded CDR3 is CATSDPGQNTGELFF. The DNA reads as follows: TGTGCCACCAGTGATCCGGGACAGAACACCGGGGAGCTGTTTTTT.